This T cell receptor (beta chain) was retrieved from a study of T cells in Graves' hyperthyroidism and ophthalmopathy. Regarding this clonotype: What it binds is not known.

Among the patients, aged 18 to 65, hyperthyroidism was newly diagnosed and had lasted under 2 months. Orbital computed tomography, thyroid ultrasound, serum thyroxine and TRAb, and clinical symptoms together informed the diagnoses. Study findings and constraints: Onset of ophthalmopathy came a median around 6.5 months after the model predicted it.

Amplification yielded TCR beta CDR3 regions, with RNA transcripts as the source. Initially, a first-round RT-PCR of the TCR CDR3 employed the HTBI primer set. A single record per CDR3 protein comes from TCRdb applying MiXCR to the multiplex PCR reads. Seen here are 540,000 or so distinct CDR3 sequences, about a sixth observed once, and the top ten hold 6.5% to 8%. The clonotype was recovered from a woman aged 25 to 39 with Graves' hyperthyroidism. The specimen was blood.

For the CDR3, the DNA is TGTGCCACGGAAAGACTGGGACTAGCGGATCGCAATAGCACAGATACGCAGTATTTT. Translation: CATERLGLADRNSTDTQYF. The chain recombines TRBV24-1 with TRBJ2-3; 11 positions match TRBD2. The germline CDR1 and CDR2 sequences are KGHDR and SFDVKD. The CDR3 is 19 amino acids. The V and J ends lost 10 bases and 0 bases, in that order; junction bases with no gene match: 17.